This is a list of T cell receptor beta chains from one sample in a study of naive and memory T cell subsets. Using its own MiXCR run on the 5' RACE reads, TCRdb lists one record per CDR3 protein. The table has tens of thousands of distinct CDR3 sequences, approximately 4.5% seen once. The receptors come from a female donor in good health. Each CDR3 is given with its conserved first and last residue. Fields, in order: D gene, clone size, J gene, V gene, CDR3 DNA, CDR3 protein. The D gene is left open where the match is weak. Not every row has a clone size; where given, it reads once, few, many or a size class.

.,many,TRBJ2-1,TRBV6-2/TRBV6-3,TGTGCCAGCAGTAGGGGACTCCCCTACAATGAGCAGTTCTTC,CASSRGLPYNEQFF
.,many,TRBJ1-1,TRBV11-3,TGTGCCAGCAGCTCCGGGGGGCTGAACACTGAAGCTTTCTTT,CASSSGGLNTEAFF
TRBD2,.,TRBJ2-2,TRBV7-3,TGTGCCAGCAGCCCTAGACTAGCGGGACAGCAGGAGCTGTTTTTT,CASSPRLAGQQELFF
.,many,TRBJ2-7,TRBV24-1,TGTGCCACCAGTGATTTTAACAGGGTGAAATACTTC,CATSDFNRVKYF
.,many,TRBJ1-6,TRBV15,TGTGCCACCAGCAGAGAAGTAGGAAGCTCCTATAATTCACCCCTCCACTTT,CATSREVGSSYNSPLHF
TRBD1,many,TRBJ2-1,TRBV6-1,TGTGCCAGCAGTGAAGCGTTGATCGGGACAGGGAGGATCAATGAGCAGTTCTTC,CASSEALIGTGRINEQFF
TRBD1,many,TRBJ2-1,TRBV18,TGTGCCAGCTCACCGAAGGGGGCTGTCTACAATGAGCAGTTCTTC,CASSPKGAVYNEQFF
.,.,TRBJ1-5,TRBV28,TGTGCCAGCGAAGAAATCAGTCAGCCCCAGCATTTT,CASEEISQPQHF
.,many,TRBJ2-7,TRBV11-2,TGTGCCAGCAGCCGAGGGGCCTCTTCCTACGAGCAGTACTTC,CASSRGASSYEQYF
TRBD2,many,TRBJ2-1,TRBV18,TGTGCCAGCTCACCGGGACTAGCGGTTAATGAGCAGTTCTTC,CASSPGLAVNEQFF
.,few,TRBJ2-1,TRBV7-2,TGTGCCAGCAGCTCTGCAGGAGCGGTTATCAATGAGCAGTTCTTC,CASSSAGAVINEQFF
TRBD2,once,TRBJ2-3,TRBV30,TGTGCCTGGAGCAAAACCCCGACTAGCGGGAGGTCAGATACGCAGTATTTT,CAWSKTPTSGRSDTQYF
.,few,TRBJ2-1,TRBV25-1,TGTGCCAGCAGTGAGGCTGGTTATGAGCAGTTCTTC,CASSEAGYEQFF
TRBD2,few,TRBJ2-1,TRBV14,TGTGCCAGCAGCCAAAGACTAGCGGGAGGGCCGGGGAATGAGCAGTTCTTC,CASSQRLAGGPGNEQFF
.,many,TRBJ1-2,TRBV25-1,TGTGCCAGCAGTGCAAGGACCTATGGCTACACCTTC,CASSARTYGYTF
TRBD2,.,TRBJ2-2,TRBV29-1,TGCAGCATTGAGGGTCTAGCGGGAGGGTTGAGCACCGGGGAGCTGTTTTTT,CSIEGLAGGLSTGELFF
.,many,TRBJ2-7,TRBV2,TGTGCCAGCATCAGCTTCTCCTACGAGCAGTACTTC,CASISFSYEQYF
TRBD2,many,TRBJ2-1,TRBV2,TGTGCCAGCAGTTTTTCCGGACTAGCGGGTATCTACAATGAGCAGTTCTTC,CASSFSGLAGIYNEQFF
.,many,TRBJ2-3,TRBV28,TGTGCCAGCAGTCCCTTCAGGCGGGGCACAGATACGCAGTATTTT,CASSPFRRGTDTQYF
TRBD1,many,TRBJ1-1,TRBV6-5,TGTGCCAGCAGTTTTCGACAGGGGAGGCTCTCTGAAGCTTTCTTT,CASSFRQGRLSEAFF
.,many,TRBJ2-1,TRBV27,TGTGCCAGCAGTAAAGGGACCACAATCGCGCTCACCAGACAGTTCTTC,CASSKGTTIALTRQFF
.,few,TRBJ1-4,TRBV28,TGTGCCAGCCGAGAGCGAAATGAAAAACTGTTTTTT,CASRERNEKLFF
TRBD2,many,TRBJ2-2,TRBV5-5,TGTGCCAGCAGACGGACAGCGGGACTAGCGGGAGTGAGGTTTACCGGGGAGCTGTTTTTT,CASRRTAGLAGVRFTGELFF
TRBD2,many,TRBJ2-1,TRBV20-1,TGCAGTGCTAGAGATAACCCAGCGGGGGGGTCCAATGAGCAGTTCTTC,CSARDNPAGGSNEQFF
.,many,TRBJ1-2,TRBV29-1,TGCAGCGTTGTTTCCGGGGGAGGCGACACCTTC,CSVVSGGGDTF
TRBD2,many,TRBJ2-3,TRBV7-9,TGTGCCAGCAGCTTACCCCGTCGCCTAGCGGGAATGAGGGATACGCAGTATTTT,CASSLPRRLAGMRDTQYF
TRBD1,many,TRBJ1-1,TRBV15,TGTGCCACCAGCAGAGAGGGCAGGGGGCTCGCTGCTTTCTTT,CATSREGRGLAAFF
.,many,TRBJ2-2,TRBV6-5,TGTGCCAGCAGTTACAACACCGGGGAGCTGTTTTTT,CASSYNTGELFF
.,many,TRBJ1-4,TRBV20-1,TGCAGTGCAGATCAGGGATTCGGTGAAAAACTGTTTTTT,CSADQGFGEKLFF
.,many,TRBJ2-3,TRBV21-1,TGTGCCAGCAGTAGAAGCACAGATACGCAGTATTTT,CASSRSTDTQYF
TRBD2,many,TRBJ2-3,TRBV29-1,TGCAGCGTTGACGCGGGAGGGAGGGCAGATACGCAGTATTTT,CSVDAGGRADTQYF
TRBD2,few,TRBJ2-7,TRBV5-4,TGTGCCAGCAGCTTGTTGCGGACCGGGACTATATGCGAGCAGTACTTC,CASSLLRTGTICEQYF
.,many,TRBJ2-5,TRBV28,TGTGCCAGCAACCCCCTCCAAGCTCATGAAGAGACCCAGTACTTC,CASNPLQAHEETQYF
TRBD1,many,TRBJ2-7,TRBV7-6,TGTGCCAGCAGCAACCCCTATGACAGGGGGCGATTCGAGCAGTACTTC,CASSNPYDRGRFEQYF
TRBD2,.,TRBJ2-5,TRBV19,TGTGCCAGTAGTATGAGGAGGGCGGGAGGAGAGACCCAGTACTTC,CASSMRRAGGETQYF
TRBD2,many,TRBJ2-1,TRBV28,TGTGCCAGTACCGGGACTAGCGGGGAAAGCTCCTACAATGAGCAGTTCTTC,CASTGTSGESSYNEQFF
.,many,TRBJ1-2,TRBV2,TGTGCCAGCAACCGGGACATCAACTATGGCTACACCTTC,CASNRDINYGYTF
.,many,TRBJ2-7,TRBV7-9,TGTGCCAGCAGCTTTGGGGGGGCCAGCTCCTACGAGCAGTACTTC,CASSFGGASSYEQYF
.,many,TRBJ2-7,TRBV28,TGTGCCAGCAGTTTATCGGGGGTCTCCTACGAGCAGTACTTC,CASSLSGVSYEQYF
TRBD1,.,TRBJ1-2,TRBV28,TGTGCCAGCAGGATAGGGGGCGCATCTCCATATGGCTACACCTTC,CASRIGGASPYGYTF
.,many,TRBJ2-3,TRBV5-1,TGCGCCAGCAGCTTGGCTCGAGCGGACACAGATACGCAGTATTTT,CASSLARADTDTQYF
TRBD1,many,TRBJ1-5,TRBV12-3/TRBV12-4,TGTGCCAGCAGGGGACAGGGGGAAATTCAGCCCCAGCATTTT,CASRGQGEIQPQHF